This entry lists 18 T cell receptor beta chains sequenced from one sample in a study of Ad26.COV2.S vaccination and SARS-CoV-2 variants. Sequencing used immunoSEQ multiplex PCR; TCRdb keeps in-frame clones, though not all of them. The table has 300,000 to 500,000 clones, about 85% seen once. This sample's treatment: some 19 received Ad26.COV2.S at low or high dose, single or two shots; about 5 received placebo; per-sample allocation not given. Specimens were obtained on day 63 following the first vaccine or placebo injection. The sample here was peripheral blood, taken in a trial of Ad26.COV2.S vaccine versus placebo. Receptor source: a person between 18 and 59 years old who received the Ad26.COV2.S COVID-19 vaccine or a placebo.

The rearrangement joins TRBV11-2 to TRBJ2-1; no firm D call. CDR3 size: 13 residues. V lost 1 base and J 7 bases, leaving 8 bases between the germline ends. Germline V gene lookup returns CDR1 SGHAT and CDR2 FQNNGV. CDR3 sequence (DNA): TGTGCCAGCAGCTTAGGGATCAATAATGAGCAGTTCTTC. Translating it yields CASSLGINNEQFF.

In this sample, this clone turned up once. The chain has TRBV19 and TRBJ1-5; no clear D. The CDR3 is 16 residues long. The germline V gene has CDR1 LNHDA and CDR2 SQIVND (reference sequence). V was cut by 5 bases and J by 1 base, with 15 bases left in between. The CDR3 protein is CASSPADEDSNQPQHF. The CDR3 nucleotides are TGTGCCAGTAGTCCGGCAGACGAGGACAGCAATCAGCCCCAGCATTTT.

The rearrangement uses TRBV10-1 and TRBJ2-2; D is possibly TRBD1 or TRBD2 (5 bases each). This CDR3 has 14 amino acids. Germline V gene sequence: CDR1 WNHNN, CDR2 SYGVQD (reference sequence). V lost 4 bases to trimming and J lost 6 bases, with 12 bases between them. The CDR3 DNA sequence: TGCGCCAGCAGTGTTTTTCGGGACGCCGGGGAGCTGTTTTTT. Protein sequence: CASSVFRDAGELFF.

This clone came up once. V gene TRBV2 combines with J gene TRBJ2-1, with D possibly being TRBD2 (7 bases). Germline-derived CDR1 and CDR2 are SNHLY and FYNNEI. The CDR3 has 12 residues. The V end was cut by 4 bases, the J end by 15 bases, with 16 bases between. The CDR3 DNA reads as TGTGCCAGCAGTGCCGGGGGGCAGGTTTGGTTCTTC. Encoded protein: CASSAGGQVWFF.

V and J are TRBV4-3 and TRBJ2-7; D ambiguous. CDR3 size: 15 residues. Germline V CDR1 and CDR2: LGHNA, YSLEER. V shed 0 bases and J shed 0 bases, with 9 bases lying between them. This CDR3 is CASSQEAAPSYEQYF. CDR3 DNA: TGCGCCAGCAGCCAAGAGGCGGCTCCCTCCTACGAGCAGTACTTC.

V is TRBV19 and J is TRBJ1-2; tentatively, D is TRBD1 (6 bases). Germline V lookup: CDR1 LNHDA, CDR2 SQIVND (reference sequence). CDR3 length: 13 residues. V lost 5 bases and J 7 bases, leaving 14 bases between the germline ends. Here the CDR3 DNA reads TGTGCCAGTAGTCCCCGGCAGGGGACTGGCTACACCTTC. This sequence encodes CASSPRQGTGYTF.

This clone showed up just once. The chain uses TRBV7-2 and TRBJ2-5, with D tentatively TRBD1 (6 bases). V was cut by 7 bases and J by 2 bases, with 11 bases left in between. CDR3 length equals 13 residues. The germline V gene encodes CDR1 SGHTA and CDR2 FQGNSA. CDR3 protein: CASTIDRQETQYF. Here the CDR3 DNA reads TGTGCCAGCACTATAGACAGGCAAGAGACCCAGTACTTC.

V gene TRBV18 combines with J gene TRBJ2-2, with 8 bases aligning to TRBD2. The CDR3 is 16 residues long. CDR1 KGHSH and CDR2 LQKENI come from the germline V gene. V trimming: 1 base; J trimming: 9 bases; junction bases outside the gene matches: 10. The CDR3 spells CASSPRTSFFHRELFF. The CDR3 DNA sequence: TGTGCCAGCTCACCACGGACTAGCTTTTTCCACCGGGAGCTGTTTTTT.

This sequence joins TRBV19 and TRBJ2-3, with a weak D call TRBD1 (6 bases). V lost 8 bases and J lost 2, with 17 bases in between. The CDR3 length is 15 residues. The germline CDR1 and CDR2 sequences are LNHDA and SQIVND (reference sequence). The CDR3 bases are TGTGCCAGTGCTTCCGGACAGCGACTCACAGATACGCAGTATTTT. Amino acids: CASASGQRLTDTQYF.

CDR3 loop: CASRKSGGSYEQYF. The CDR3, as DNA: TGTGCCAGCAGGAAAAGCGGGGGATCCTACGAGCAGTACTTC. The V call is TRBV6-5, the J call TRBJ2-7; 8 bases are a match to TRBD2. The junction had 5 bases not matched to a gene; V was cut back by 6 bases and J by 1 base. Germline V lookup: CDR1 MNHEY, CDR2 SVGAGI. The CDR3 sequence is 14 residues long.

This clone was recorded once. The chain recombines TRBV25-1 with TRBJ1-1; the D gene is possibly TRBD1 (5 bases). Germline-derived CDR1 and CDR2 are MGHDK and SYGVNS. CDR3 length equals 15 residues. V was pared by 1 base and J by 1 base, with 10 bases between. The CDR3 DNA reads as TGTGCCAGCAGTGAATGGGGACGGACGAACACTGAAGCTTTCTTT. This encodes CASSEWGRTNTEAFF.

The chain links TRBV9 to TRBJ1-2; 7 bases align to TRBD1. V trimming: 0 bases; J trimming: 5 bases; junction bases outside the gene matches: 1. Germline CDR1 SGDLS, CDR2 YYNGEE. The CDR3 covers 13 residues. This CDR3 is CASSVDRGYGYTF. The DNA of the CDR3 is TGTGCCAGCAGCGTAGACAGGGGATATGGCTACACCTTC.

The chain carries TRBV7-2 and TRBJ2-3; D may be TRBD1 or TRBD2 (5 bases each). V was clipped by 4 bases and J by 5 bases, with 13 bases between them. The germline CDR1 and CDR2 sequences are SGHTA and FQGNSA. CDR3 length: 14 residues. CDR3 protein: CASSSGPSEDTQYF. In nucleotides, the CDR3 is TGTGCCAGCAGCTCGGGACCTTCCGAAGATACGCAGTATTTT.

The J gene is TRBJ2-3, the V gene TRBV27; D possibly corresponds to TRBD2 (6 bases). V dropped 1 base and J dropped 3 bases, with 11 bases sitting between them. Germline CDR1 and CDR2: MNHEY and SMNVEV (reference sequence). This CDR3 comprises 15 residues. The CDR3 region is CASSLWAGRTDTQYF. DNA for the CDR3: TGTGCCAGCAGTTTATGGGCAGGGAGGACAGATACGCAGTATTTT.

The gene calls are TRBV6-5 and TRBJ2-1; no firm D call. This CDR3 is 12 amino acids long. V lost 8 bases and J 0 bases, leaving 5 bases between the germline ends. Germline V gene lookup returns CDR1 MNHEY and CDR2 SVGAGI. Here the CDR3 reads CASHSSYNEQFF. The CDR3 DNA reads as TGTGCCAGCCATAGCTCCTACAATGAGCAGTTCTTC.

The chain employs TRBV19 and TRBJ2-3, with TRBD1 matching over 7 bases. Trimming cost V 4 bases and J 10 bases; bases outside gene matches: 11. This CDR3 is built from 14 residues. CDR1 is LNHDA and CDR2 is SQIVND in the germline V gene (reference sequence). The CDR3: CASSTRDSQRPQYF. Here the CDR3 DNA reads TGTGCCAGTAGTACCCGGGACAGTCAGCGTCCGCAGTATTTT.

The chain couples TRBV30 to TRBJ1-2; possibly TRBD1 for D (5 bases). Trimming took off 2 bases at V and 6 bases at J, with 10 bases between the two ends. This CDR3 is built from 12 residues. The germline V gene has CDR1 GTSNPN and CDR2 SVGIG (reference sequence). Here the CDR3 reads CAWSPGGHGYTF. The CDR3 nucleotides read TGTGCCTGGAGTCCGGGGGGACATGGCTACACCTTC.

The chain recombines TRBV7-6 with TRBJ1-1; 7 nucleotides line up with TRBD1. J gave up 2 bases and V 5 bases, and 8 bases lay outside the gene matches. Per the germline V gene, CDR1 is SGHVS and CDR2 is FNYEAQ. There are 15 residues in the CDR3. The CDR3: CASSPRGQRNTEAFF. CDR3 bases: TGTGCCAGCAGCCCGCGGGGACAGAGAAACACTGAAGCTTTCTTT.